The 24 T cell receptor beta chains in this list originate from one sample, sequenced in a study of cytomegalovirus exposure and HLA in healthy donors. Both 60 Vbeta primers and 13 Jbeta primers went into the PCR. Repertoires were generated with immunoSEQ multiplex PCR, while TCRdb's copy carries only in-frame clones and drops some. The table lists approximately 59,000 clones, roughly 60% of them singletons. The sequenced sample consisted of PBMCs. All receptors come from a man aged 25 to 45 in good health and CMV-seronegative.

This sequence joins TRBV30 and TRBJ2-7, with TRBD1 matching over 12 bases. The V and J ends lost 2 bases and 4 bases, in that order; junction bases with no gene match: 9. CDR1 is GTSNPN and CDR2 is SVGIG in the germline V gene (reference sequence). The length of the CDR3 is 16 residues. CDR3: CAWSPIGDRGPYEQYF. CDR3 sequence (DNA): TGTGCCTGGAGTCCAATAGGGGACAGGGGGCCTTACGAGCAGTACTTC. The full variable domain, its missing parts supplied by reference TRBV30 and TRBJ2-7, is SQTIHQWPATLVQPVGSPLSLECTVEGTSNPNLYWYRQAAGRGLQLLFYSVGIGQISSEVPQNLSASRPQDRQFILSSKKLLLSDSGFYLCAWSPIGDRGPYEQYFGPGTRLTVT.

J is TRBJ2-7 and V is TRBV19; D is uncertain. The CDR3 contains 13 residues. V dropped 6 bases and J dropped 3 bases, with 12 bases sitting between them. Per the germline V gene, CDR1 is LNHDA and CDR2 is SQIVND (reference sequence). CDR3 residues: CASSKPNYYEQYF. CDR3 nucleotides: TGTGCCAGTAGCAAACCTAATTACTACGAGCAGTACTTC.

This clone was seen a single time. This rearrangement joins TRBV4-1 to TRBJ2-2; D call uncertain. The CDR3 totals 16 residues. CDR1 and CDR2 from the germline V gene are MGHRA and YSYEKL. Trimming took 3 bases from V and 4 from J, leaving 15 bases between them. The DNA of the CDR3 is TGCGCCAGCAGCCATCTTTACACAACCTCCACCGGGGAGCTGTTTTTT. It yields the protein CASSHLYTTSTGELFF.

The J gene is TRBJ2-2, the V gene TRBV29-1; 10 nucleotides match TRBD2. The germline CDR1 and CDR2 sequences are SQVTM and ANQGSEA. CDR3 length equals 16 residues. Germline trimming cut 6 bases from V and 1 base from J; bases unmatched to any gene: 8. The CDR3 bases are TGCAGCGTCGTTGGTAGCGGGGGGTGGAACACCGGGGAGCTGTTTTTT. This gives the protein CSVVGSGGWNTGELFF.

The chain links TRBV2 to TRBJ2-5; TRBD1 agrees at 8 bases. CDR3 size: 17 residues. Germline V gene lookup returns CDR1 SNHLY and CDR2 FYNNEI. Losses at the gene ends were 0 bases for V and 5 bases for J; bases not matched to a gene: 11. The CDR3 region has the DNA TGTGCCAGCAGTGAAGCTACAAGATCCAGACAGGGGGAGACCCAGTACTTC. This encodes CASSEATRSRQGETQYF. The full variable domain, in which reference TRBV2 and TRBJ2-5 provide the parts outside the CDR3, is EPEVTQTPSHQVTQMGQEVILRCVPISNHLYFYWYRQILGQKVEFLVSFYNNEISEKSEIFDDQFSVERPDGSNFTLKIRSTKLEDSAMYFCASSEATRSRQGETQYFGPGTRLLVL.

Of note for this clone: At one of its ends the junction is not consistent with the germline gene, which may arise from a read error. The genes are TRBV7-9 and TRBJ1-3, with D possibly matching TRBD1 (6 bases). Germline loops: CDR1 SEHNR, CDR2 FQNEAQ (reference sequence). CDR3 length equals 14 residues. CDR3 sequence reads: CASTLQGAGNTIYF. CDR3 DNA: TGTGCCAGCACCTTACAGGGTGCAGGAAACACCATATATTTT. The full variable domain, rest sourced from reference TRBV7-9 and TRBJ1-3, is DTGVSQNPRHKITKRGQNVTFRCDPISEHNRLYWYRQTLGQGPEFLTYFQNEAQLEKSRLLSDRFSAERPKGSFSTLEIQRTEQGDSAMYLCASTLQGAGNTIYFGEGSWLTVV.

This clone has just a few counts. Written as DNA, the CDR3 is TGTGCCTGGAGTCAAGGGACAGGGCGCAAAGCTTTCTTT. It is translated as CAWSQGTGRKAFF. The V call is TRBV30, the J call TRBJ1-1; TRBD1 matches 9 bases. The CDR3 has 13 residues. The germline CDR1 and CDR2 sequences are GTSNPN and SVGIG (reference sequence). With V trimmed by 2 bases and J by 9 bases, 7 bases remained unmatched.

The V gene is TRBV14, the J gene TRBJ2-1; TRBD2 aligns across 12 bases. Per germline, CDR1 SGHDN and CDR2 FVKESK. J was trimmed by 1 base and V by 3 bases; bases with no gene match: 1. This CDR3 is 16 amino acids long. CDR3 sequence: CASSHGLAGSYNEQFF. CDR3 coding DNA: TGTGCCAGCAGCCACGGACTAGCGGGGTCCTACAATGAGCAGTTCTTC.

This chain connects TRBV6-5 to TRBJ2-7, with D perhaps TRBD1 (5 bases). Germline CDR1 MNHEY, CDR2 SVGAGI. The CDR3 has 15 amino acids. Trimming stripped 6 bases from V and 0 bases from J, with 15 bases between. The CDR3 DNA follows: TGTGCCAGCAGCTCGACAGCTTCCAGCTCCTACGAGCAGTACTTC. Protein: CASSSTASSSYEQYF.

This clone has a handful of counts. The V gene is TRBV6-6, the J gene TRBJ2-7, with a tentative D call TRBD2 (5 bases). V was clipped by 2 bases and J by 5 bases, with 7 bases between them. The CDR3 sequence is 12 residues long. Germline V CDR1 and CDR2: MNHNY, SVGAGI (reference sequence). The CDR3 coding sequence is TGTGCCAGCAGTTACGCGAGGGACGAGCAGTACTTC. Its translation is CASSYARDEQYF.

V gene TRBV19 combines with J gene TRBJ1-1; D is unresolved. With 2 bases removed from V and 2 bases from J, the gap between germline ends came to 9 bases. Germline assignment: CDR1 LNHDA and CDR2 SQIVND (reference sequence). The length of the CDR3 is 14 residues. The CDR3 loop reads CASSIYQANTEAFF. In nucleotides, the CDR3 is TGTGCCAGTAGTATATATCAGGCAAACACTGAAGCTTTCTTT.

The chain links TRBV29-1 to TRBJ2-1; 8 bases map to TRBD2. J gave up 9 bases and V 7 bases, and 11 bases lay outside the gene matches. The CDR3 consists of 13 residues. Germline CDR1 is SQVTM and CDR2 is ANQGSEA. In nucleotides, the CDR3 is TGCAGCGCCAAGGTGGCGGGGGGCGCTGAGCAGTTCTTC. It translates to CSAKVAGGAEQFF.

The chain links TRBV29-1 to TRBJ1-1; 8 bases match TRBD1. The V segment lost 7 bases and the J segment 5 bases; nucleotides outside the gene matches: 6. The CDR3 runs 12 residues. The germline CDR1 and CDR2 sequences are SQVTM and ANQGSEA. CDR3 in DNA: TGCAGCGCCGGACAGGGAGAAACTGAAGCTTTCTTT. Translated, it gives CSAGQGETEAFF.

The J gene is TRBJ2-7, the V gene TRBV6-5; possible D gene TRBD1, 5 bases. V was clipped by 5 bases and J by 1 base, with 9 bases between them. Germline CDR1 and CDR2: MNHEY and SVGAGI. This CDR3 has 13 residues. The CDR3 loop reads CASSKGISYEQYF. The CDR3 region has the DNA TGTGCCAGCAGTAAGGGGATATCCTACGAGCAGTACTTC.

This clone was recorded a few times. CDR3 nucleotide sequence: TGTGCCAGCAGACCCCAGGGGGGCGTGAACAATGAGCAGTTCTTC. As protein: CASRPQGGVNNEQFF. The chain carries TRBV28 and TRBJ2-1; a possible D gene is TRBD1 (7 bases). Trimming pared 6 bases from V and 5 bases from J, leaving 17 bases between. The CDR3 contains 15 residues. Germline V gives CDR1 MDHEN, CDR2 SYDVKM.

The chain is built from TRBV7-2 and TRBJ1-1, with D uncertain. The germline V gene has CDR1 SGHTA and CDR2 FQGNSA. The CDR3 consists of 12 residues. V was clipped by 5 bases and J by 5 bases, with 9 bases between them. The CDR3 sequence is CASSTSSTEAFF. For the CDR3, the DNA is TGTGCCAGCAGCACTAGCTCGACTGAAGCTTTCTTT. Based on the CDR3 plus reference TRBV7-2 and TRBJ1-1, the full variable domain is GAGVSQSPSNKVTEKGKDVELRCDPISGHTALYWYRQSLGQGLEFLIYFQGNSAPDKSGLPSDRFSAERTGGSVSTLTIQRTQQEDSAVYLCASSTSSTEAFFGQGTRLTVV.

The genes are TRBV10-3 and TRBJ2-7; 7 nucleotides match TRBD2. V dropped 3 bases and J dropped 3; count of bases not matched to a gene: 8. The CDR3 runs 15 residues. CDR1 is ENHRY and CDR2 is SYGVKD in the germline V gene. CDR3 sequence: CAISEGGGDYYEQYF. The CDR3 DNA sequence: TGTGCCATCAGTGAAGGCGGGGGAGACTACTACGAGCAGTACTTC.

The chain combines TRBV6-5 with TRBJ1-2, with a possible D match to TRBD1 (6 bases). This CDR3 has 13 amino acids. Looked up from germline, CDR1 is MNHEY and CDR2 is SVGAGI. V lost 6 bases and J lost 0, with 8 bases in between. In DNA, the CDR3 is TGTGCCAGCAGGGACAGCCCTAACTATGGCTACACCTTC. It is translated as CASRDSPNYGYTF.

This clone has only a few counts. V usage is TRBV4-1 and J usage is TRBJ2-7; TRBD2 agrees at 7 bases. CDR1 and CDR2 (germline): MGHRA, YSYEKL. After removal of 0 bases from V and 0 bases from J, the junction contained 5 bases not matched to a gene. The CDR3 consists of 16 residues. The DNA of the CDR3 is TGCGCCAGCAGCCAAGAAGGGAGCGGGGTCTCCTACGAGCAGTACTTC. It encodes CASSQEGSGVSYEQYF.

This chain links TRBV6-1 with TRBJ2-2; TRBD2 aligns across 12 bases. Germline values: CDR1 MNHNS, CDR2 SASEGT. The CDR3 length is 13 residues. The J segment lost 16 bases and the V segment lost 6 bases, leaving 9 bases of the junction unmatched. CDR3 coding DNA: TGTGCCAGCAGCCTAGCGGGGGGGCTTGGAAAGTTTTTT. It is translated as CASSLAGGLGKFF.

The rearrangement uses TRBV4-2 and TRBJ1-2; D is unresolved. This CDR3 is built from 15 residues. With 0 bases removed from V and 0 bases from J, the gap between germline ends came to 8 bases. Germline V lookup: CDR1 LGHNA, CDR2 YNFKEQ. The CDR3 spells CASSQDHSTNYGYTF. Written as DNA, the CDR3 is TGTGCCAGCAGCCAAGATCACAGCACTAACTATGGCTACACCTTC.

This sequence joins TRBV6-1 and TRBJ2-7; TRBD1 aligns across 8 bases. The CDR3 is 14 residues long. Per germline, CDR1 MNHNS and CDR2 SASEGT. V lost 4 bases and J lost 0; bases outside the gene matches: 2. CDR3 nucleotide sequence: TGTGCCAGCAGTGGACAGGGGATCTCCTACGAGCAGTACTTC. Protein product: CASSGQGISYEQYF.

The gene calls are TRBV6-1 and TRBJ2-1; TRBD2 matches at 9 bases. In germline, CDR1 is MNHNS, CDR2 SASEGT. The CDR3 runs to 15 residues. The trim removed 2 bases at V and 6 bases at J, leaving 5 bases unmatched. CDR3 in DNA: TGTGCCAGCAGTGAACTTCCTAGCGGGACCAATGAGCAGTTCTTC. Protein sequence: CASSELPSGTNEQFF.

The chain carries TRBV30 and TRBJ2-3; weak D call: TRBD2 (7 bases). The CDR3 is 15 amino acids. Trimming shortened V by 4 bases and J by 3 bases, and 17 bases separated the two germline ends. The V gene's germline CDR1 is GTSNPN and CDR2 SVGIG (reference sequence). The CDR3 DNA reads as TGTGCCTGGACTATAAGGGGGGGCGGGACAGATACGCAGTATTTT. This codes for CAWTIRGGGTDTQYF. Filled out from reference TRBV30 and TRBJ2-3, the complete variable domain reads SQTIHQWPATLVQPVGSPLSLECTVEGTSNPNLYWYRQAAGRGLQLLFYSVGIGQISSEVPQNLSASRPQDRQFILSSKKLLLSDSGFYLCAWTIRGGGTDTQYFGPGTRLTVL.